Below are 25 T cell receptor beta chains sequenced from a single sample in a study of siplizumab effects on memory and regulatory T cells. TCRdb's table, derived via immunoSEQ multiplex PCR, lists solely in-frame clones and lacks some. The profile shows around 100,000 clones, roughly 90% of them singletons. Sequencing input: CD4+ T cells sorted from blood. Receptors originate from a human donor in good health.

In regard to this clone: One end of the junction fails to match germline, which may point to a read error. The chain combines TRBV11-3 with TRBJ2-5, with D possibly called TRBD1 or TRBD2 (6 bases each). Germline CDR1 SGHNT, CDR2 YENEEA. The CDR3 sequence is 13 residues long. The CDR3 region has the DNA TGTGCCAGCAGCCCTCCCCCCCGGGGGCGCGTTGACTTC. Its protein product is CASSPPPRGRVDF.

The V gene is TRBV19, the J gene TRBJ2-5; no clear D gene. Trimming shortened V by 7 bases and J by 5 bases, and 14 bases separated the two germline ends. The germline V gene has CDR1 LNHDA and CDR2 SQIVND (reference sequence). CDR3 size: 13 residues. The CDR3 region has the DNA TGTGCCAGTATGCACCCTCGAAGGGAGACCCAGTACTTC. Translated, it gives CASMHPRRETQYF. The variable domain in full, with the rest retrieved from reference TRBV19 and TRBJ2-5, is DGGITQSPKYLFRKEGQNVTLSCEQNLNHDAMYWYRQDPGQGLRLIYYSQIVNDFQKGDIAEGYSVSREKKESFPLTVTSAQKNPTAFYLCASMHPRRETQYFGPGTRLLVL.

The chain has TRBV6-6 and TRBJ2-1; 7 bases align to TRBD1. The CDR3 length is 12 residues. Germline assignment: CDR1 MNHNY and CDR2 SVGAGI (reference sequence). The V and J ends lost 6 bases and 6 bases, in that order; junction bases with no gene match: 2. The CDR3 spells CASSRTGNEQFF. The CDR3 DNA is TGTGCCAGCAGCAGGACAGGCAATGAGCAGTTCTTC.

This clone has only one observation. The V and J genes are TRBV2 and TRBJ1-1, with 7 bases identical to TRBD1. The V gene end was trimmed by 5 bases and the J gene end by 7 bases; junction bases not matched to a gene: 10. The germline V gene has CDR1 SNHLY and CDR2 FYNNEI. There are 14 residues in the CDR3. The chain's CDR3 is CASSNRGEWGEAFF. In nucleotides, the CDR3 is TGTGCCAGCAGTAACAGGGGAGAATGGGGTGAAGCTTTCTTT. The full variable domain, its missing parts supplied by reference TRBV2 and TRBJ1-1, is EPEVTQTPSHQVTQMGQEVILRCVPISNHLYFYWYRQILGQKVEFLVSFYNNEISEKSEIFDDQFSVERPDGSNFTLKIRSTKLEDSAMYFCASSNRGEWGEAFFGQGTRLTVV.

This clone was seen a single time. This chain uses TRBV10-3 with TRBJ1-1; the D gene is possibly TRBD1 (6 bases). Trimming shortened V by 2 bases and J by 2 bases, and 12 bases separated the two germline ends. Germline V gene lookup returns CDR1 ENHRY and CDR2 SYGVKD. The CDR3 extends over 15 amino acids. In DNA, the CDR3 is TGTGCCATCAGTGAGCCCTCAGGGACAAACACTGAAGCTTTCTTT. Residues: CAISEPSGTNTEAFF.

The J gene is TRBJ2-4, the V gene TRBV7-9, with 8 nucleotides matching TRBD2. The CDR3 spans 16 residues. V gave up 5 bases and J gave up 3 bases; unmatched junction bases: 9. CDR1 and CDR2 (germline): SEHNR, FQNEAQ (reference sequence). This CDR3 is CASSPWRAGDKNIQYF. CDR3 nucleotides: TGTGCCAGCAGCCCCTGGCGAGCGGGAGACAAAAACATTCAGTACTTC.

This clone was seen just once. The V call is TRBV5-1, the J call TRBJ2-2, with 7 nucleotides matching TRBD2. The germline V gene encodes CDR1 SGHRS and CDR2 YFSETQ. The CDR3 loop spans 18 amino acids. The V segment lost 4 bases and the J segment 2 bases; nucleotides outside the gene matches: 14. CDR3 residues: CASSVGLGPAGNTGELFF. In DNA, the CDR3 is TGCGCCAGCAGCGTGGGACTGGGACCAGCGGGAAACACCGGGGAGCTGTTTTTT.

The chain couples TRBV15 to TRBJ2-7; no firm D call. Germline V CDR1 and CDR2: LNHNV, YYDKDF (reference sequence). The CDR3 loop spans 20 amino acids. Trimming removed 0 bases at V and 6 bases at J, with 30 bases between. CDR3 region: CATSRDHGRFTVAESGEQYF. CDR3 nucleotides: TGTGCCACCAGCAGAGACCATGGCCGTTTCACAGTCGCGGAGTCGGGCGAGCAGTACTTC.

This clone turned up a few times. The rearrangement links TRBV7-8 to TRBJ2-5, with 8 positions matching TRBD1. Germline V CDR1 and CDR2: SGHVS, FQNEAQ. The CDR3 has 16 residues. J gave up 7 bases and V 2 bases, and 12 bases lay outside the gene matches. CDR3 sequence reads: CASSLRRQGADGTQYF. The DNA for the CDR3 is TGTGCCAGCAGCTTAAGACGGCAGGGGGCGGACGGGACCCAGTACTTC.

This sequence joins TRBV19 and TRBJ1-1; D remains ambiguous. V lost 8 bases and J lost 5, with 18 bases in between. Germline V gene lookup returns CDR1 LNHDA and CDR2 SQIVND (reference sequence). This CDR3 has 14 residues. This CDR3 reads CASDSLGVKTEAFF. The CDR3 DNA follows: TGTGCCAGTGACTCTTTGGGCGTTAAGACTGAAGCTTTCTTT. The variable domain in full, completed from reference TRBV19 and TRBJ1-1, reads DGGITQSPKYLFRKEGQNVTLSCEQNLNHDAMYWYRQDPGQGLRLIYYSQIVNDFQKGDIAEGYSVSREKKESFPLTVTSAQKNPTAFYLCASDSLGVKTEAFFGQGTRLTVV.

This clone was counted only a few times. In DNA, the CDR3 is TGTGCCAGCAGCTTCCGACTAGCGGGAATTTTCAATGAGCAGTTCTTC. Protein: CASSFRLAGIFNEQFF. The chain combines TRBV11-2 with TRBJ2-1; 11 bases map to TRBD2. The CDR3 has 16 residues. Per germline, CDR1 SGHAT and CDR2 FQNNGV. V shed 3 bases, J shed 6 bases, and the junction held 7 bases outside the gene matches.

V gene TRBV6-6 combines with J gene TRBJ2-1, with D perhaps TRBD1 or TRBD2 (7 bases each). The CDR3 has 14 residues. From germline, CDR1 is MNHNY and CDR2 SVGAGI (reference sequence). Trimming took 6 bases from V and 9 from J, leaving 18 bases between them. The CDR3 here is CASSPHTGEGEQFF. CDR3 DNA: TGTGCCAGCAGCCCCCATACAGGGGAGGGTGAGCAGTTCTTC.

The chain recombines TRBV2 with TRBJ2-5; D gene uncertain. The CDR3 consists of 14 residues. V was cut by 7 bases and J by 4 bases, with 16 bases left in between. In germline, CDR1 is SNHLY, CDR2 FYNNEI. CDR3 DNA: TGTGCCAGCAAAAGGGCGAAGGCGGTAGAGACCCAGTACTTC. As protein: CASKRAKAVETQYF.

The rearrangement uses TRBV27 and TRBJ1-1, with 9 bases that match TRBD1. V shed 5 bases and J 0 bases; nucleotides not matched to a gene: 13. This CDR3 has 18 amino acids. Germline values: CDR1 MNHEY, CDR2 SMNVEV (reference sequence). The CDR3 nucleotides read TGTGCCAGCAGTAGAGGACAGGGGAGAATAGGGATGAACACTGAAGCTTTCTTT. As protein: CASSRGQGRIGMNTEAFF.

The chain joins TRBV6-1 to TRBJ2-7; 7 nucleotides align to TRBD1. Trimming took 4 bases from V and 3 from J; bases not matched to a gene: 6. This CDR3 is built from 14 residues. Germline lookup yields CDR1 MNHNS and CDR2 SASEGT. The CDR3 bases are TGTGCCAGCAGTGTAACAGGGGCCGTCTACGAGCAGTACTTC. It codes for CASSVTGAVYEQYF.

V and J are TRBV28 and TRBJ1-2; TRBD1 matches 7 bases. The CDR3 length is 13 residues. Germline V lookup: CDR1 MDHEN, CDR2 SYDVKM. The J segment lost 2 bases and the V segment lost 8 bases, leaving 5 bases of the junction unmatched. CDR3 bases: TGTGCCAGCGGCAAACAGGGGAACTATGGCTACACCTTC. It is translated as CASGKQGNYGYTF.

Written as DNA, the CDR3 is TGTGCCACCAGCAGAGGCGCTAGCGGGAGCACAGATACGCAGTATTTT. Protein sequence: CATSRGASGSTDTQYF. V and J are TRBV15 and TRBJ2-3; 8 bases match TRBD2. This CDR3 region has 16 residues. V lost 1 base and J lost 0; bases outside the gene matches: 3. CDR1 and CDR2 from the germline V gene are LNHNV and YYDKDF (reference sequence).

The V and J genes are TRBV10-1 and TRBJ2-7; 8 nucleotides line up with TRBD2. This CDR3 comprises 16 residues. V trimming: 7 bases; J trimming: 3 bases; junction bases outside the gene matches: 14. Germline-derived CDR1 and CDR2 are WNHNN and SYGVQD (reference sequence). The CDR3 protein is CASINGRALLIYEQYF. DNA of the CDR3: TGCGCCAGCATTAACGGGAGGGCCCTCCTTATCTACGAGCAGTACTTC.

J is TRBJ1-6 and V is TRBV2; 9 bases agree with TRBD1. Germline V gene sequence: CDR1 SNHLY, CDR2 FYNNEI. J lost 9 bases, V lost 6 bases, and 6 bases had no gene match. CDR3 length equals 14 residues. CDR3 sequence reads: CASRGQGIASPLHF. The CDR3 bases are TGTGCCAGCAGGGGACAGGGAATCGCTTCACCCCTCCACTTT.

This chain uses TRBV7-9 with TRBJ2-3, with 11 positions matching TRBD2. This CDR3 has 19 residues. Germline trimming cut 5 bases from V and 0 bases from J; bases unmatched to any gene: 13. In germline, CDR1 is SEHNR, CDR2 FQNEAQ (reference sequence). CDR3 sequence reads: CASSQTGTSGYSSTDTQYF. CDR3 nucleotide sequence: TGTGCCAGCAGCCAAACCGGGACTAGCGGCTATTCTAGCACAGATACGCAGTATTTT.

The chain is built from TRBV7-8 and TRBJ1-2, with 7 bases identical to TRBD1. CDR1 is SGHVS and CDR2 is FQNEAQ in the germline V gene. The CDR3 is made up of 16 amino acids. The trim removed 3 bases at V and 7 bases at J, leaving 14 bases unmatched. The DNA of the CDR3 is TGTGCCAGCAGCTTTAATAGGGGGCGAGGATGGCGTGGCTACACCTTC. Its translation: CASSFNRGRGWRGYTF.

The J gene is TRBJ2-2, the V gene TRBV2, with 7 bases fitting TRBD2. Germline V gene sequence: CDR1 SNHLY, CDR2 FYNNEI. The CDR3 totals 14 residues. Trimming cost V 7 bases and J 1 base; bases outside gene matches: 3. The CDR3 DNA follows: TGTGCCAGCAAGCTAGCGGTGAACACCGGGGAGCTGTTTTTT. This translates into CASKLAVNTGELFF.

DNA of the CDR3: TGTGCCTGGAAGCTCGGGGCCGAGCAGTACTTC. Its translation: CAWKLGAEQYF. The rearrangement joins TRBV30 to TRBJ2-7; D may match TRBD1 or TRBD2 (5 bases each). Germline CDR1 GTSNPN, CDR2 SVGIG (reference sequence). This CDR3 spans 11 amino acids. V shed 4 bases and J shed 6 bases, with 10 bases lying between them.

A few counts support this clone. The V gene is TRBV27, the J gene TRBJ2-2; D is unresolved. This CDR3 spans 15 amino acids. Trimming took 2 bases from V and 6 from J, leaving 13 bases between them. Germline V gene sequence: CDR1 MNHEY, CDR2 SMNVEV (reference sequence). CDR3 bases: TGTGCCAGCAGTTTACGAGAAGGAACAGCCGGGGAGCTGTTTTTT. It codes for CASSLREGTAGELFF.

J is TRBJ2-1 and V is TRBV7-9, with 8 bases fitting TRBD2. The CDR3 runs 17 residues. The trim removed 2 bases at V and 8 bases at J, leaving 14 bases unmatched. The germline CDR1 and CDR2 sequences are SEHNR and FQNEAQ (reference sequence). CDR3 nucleotides: TGTGCCAGCAGCTTAACAGGGTTCGGGACTAGTCTCGATGAGCAGTTCTTC. Translation gives CASSLTGFGTSLDEQFF.